Following are 7 T cell receptor beta chains from one sample sequenced in a study of early T cells in non-severe SARS-CoV-2 infection. TCRdb reprocessed the 5' RACE reads via MiXCR and lists one record per CDR3 protein. In the table there are approximately 21,000 distinct CDR3 sequences, around 5.2% of which are singletons. The material sequenced was whole blood. The receptor source for this set is an adult who was a healthcare worker with PCR-confirmed SARS-CoV-2 infection or an uninfected control (not recorded which).

At least ten counts were recorded for this clonotype. This chain connects TRBV6-2 or TRBV6-3 to TRBJ1-1, with D hard to call. Germline CDR1 reads MNHEY; CDR2 reads SVGEGT. V was clipped by 2 bases and J by 2 bases, with 6 bases between them. The CDR3 covers 13 residues. CDR3: CASSYAVNTEAFF. The CDR3 DNA is TGTGCCAGCAGTTACGCCGTAAACACTGAAGCTTTCTTT.

There are many counts of this clonotype. This sequence joins TRBV5-1 and TRBJ2-7; 7 bases align to TRBD1. V gave up 4 bases and J gave up 6 bases; unmatched junction bases: 13. Germline-derived CDR1 and CDR2 are SGHRS and YFSETQ. CDR3 length: 15 residues. The CDR3 DNA sequence: TGCGCCAGCAGCACTCGACAGGGATCCCCGACCGAGCAGTACTTC. Amino acids: CASSTRQGSPTEQYF.

This clonotype was seen just once. Possible read error: a much larger clone is one base away. This chain connects TRBV29-1 to TRBJ1-2, with D unresolved. Trimming pared 8 bases from V and 5 bases from J, leaving 12 bases between. Germline V lookup: CDR1 SQVTM, CDR2 ANQGSEA. The CDR3 extends over 11 amino acids. The CDR3 reads CSIVGLYGYTF. The CDR3 coding sequence is TGCAGCATTGTTGGCCTGTATGGCTACACCTTC.

At least ten counts were recorded for this clonotype. This chain uses TRBV5-1 with TRBJ2-1; TRBD2 agrees at 16 bases. Per germline, CDR1 SGHRS and CDR2 YFSETQ. Trimming cost V 4 bases and J 4 bases; bases outside gene matches: 5. The CDR3 covers 17 residues. CDR3 bases: TGCGCCAGCAGCCCGGGACTAGCGGGAGGGGTATACAATGAGCAGTTCTTC. This encodes CASSPGLAGGVYNEQFF.

There are a few counts of this clonotype. V and J are TRBV9 and TRBJ1-2; TRBD1 is a possible D gene (5 bases). In germline, CDR1 is SGDLS, CDR2 YYNGEE. CDR3 length equals 16 residues. The V end lost 2 bases, the J end lost 2 bases, and 16 bases lay between the germline ends. The CDR3 loop reads CASSVSGSSPNYGYTF. As DNA, the CDR3 is TGTGCCAGCAGCGTTTCAGGGTCCTCGCCCAACTATGGCTACACCTTC.

This clonotype was detected a few times. V gene TRBV4-3 combines with J gene TRBJ2-7, with D possibly matching TRBD1 (5 bases). From germline, CDR1 is LGHNA and CDR2 YSLEER. The V gene lost 0 bases and the J gene lost 6 bases, with 9 bases spanning the gap. CDR3 size: 13 residues. DNA of the CDR3: TGCGCCAGCAGCCAAGACCAGGGATCCGAGCAGTACGTC. Encoded protein: CASSQDQGSEQYV.

This clonotype was counted ten times or more. This chain links TRBV29-1 with TRBJ1-4, with 7 nucleotides matching TRBD1. CDR1 and CDR2 from the germline V gene are SQVTM and ANQGSEA. This CDR3 is built from 14 residues. The V gene end was trimmed by 6 bases and the J gene end by 7 bases; junction bases not matched to a gene: 11. CDR3 residues: CSVLLQGNREKLFF. For the CDR3, the DNA is TGCAGCGTGCTCCTACAGGGGAACCGTGAAAAACTGTTTTTT.